This record covers a single T cell receptor beta chain. Its antigen is unknown. Study donors comprised healthy, HIV-negative adults devoid of recent acute infection or vaccination. This entry is derived from a study of shared clonotypes between healthy human individuals. Study results and caveats: Researchers found naive subsets generally carried larger estimated richness than memory subsets.

TCRdb's copy holds only in-frame clones and misses some; the assay was immunoSEQ multiplex PCR. Of under 1,100,000 clones listed, approximately 78% are singletons. This CDR3 has 16 amino acids. V trimming: 1 base; J trimming: 10 bases; junction bases outside the gene matches: 12. The V gene's germline CDR1 is GTSNPN and CDR2 SVGIG (reference sequence). The sample consisted of memory CD4+ T cells from PBMCs. As for subset: CD45RA-negative fraction. V and J are TRBV30 and TRBJ2-3, with TRBD2 identical over 12 bases. The receptor's source is a man in his late teens or twenties in good health. Some clones in this sample may be carry-over from other donors' samples. The CDR3 DNA sequence: TGTGCCTGGAGTGCGGGGACTAGCGGGTCGGATATTCCGCAGTATTTT. Residues: CAWSAGTSGSDIPQYF.